This T cell receptor beta chain was sequenced during a study of OX40 agonist ivuxolimab in advanced cancers. This clone has more than one count but fewer than ten. Its target is unknown. Clones were read by immunoSEQ multiplex PCR, and TCRdb kept only the in-frame ones, dropping some. Among about 89,000 clones listed, nearly 90% were seen once. The study's findings and limits: On average, a greater number of expanded clones characterised CD8+ T cells relative to CD4+. Some of the lowest clonal expansion was seen in partial responders at 0.1-3.0 mg/kg. Among some nonresponders, normalized T-cell clonal expansion was also low.

Germline-derived CDR1 and CDR2 are SGHNT and YYREEE (reference sequence). The V end was cut by 3 bases, the J end by 3 bases, with 18 bases between. This CDR3 has 16 amino acids. The source is an adult with an advanced solid tumor such as melanoma, head and neck, liver or kidney cancer. The sequences come from CD4+ or CD8+ T cells sorted from blood, collected in a trial of the OX40 agonist ivuxolimab. The chain is built from TRBV5-4 and TRBJ1-1, with D maybe TRBD1 (5 bases). CDR3 protein: CASSSGPGRPDTEAFF. The DNA for the CDR3 is TGTGCCAGCAGCTCGGGTCCGGGGCGCCCGGACACTGAAGCTTTCTTT.